The sequence of this T cell receptor beta chain was determined in a study of early stage breast cancer tumors. Regarding the study as a whole: In most of the 16 patients, blood comparison separated tumor from normal breast. Compared with adjacent normal breast, tumors showed about 2.4-fold denser, more clonal T cells.

Details on this clone: Its antigen is as yet unknown.

Blood replicates held 0.5 ug DNA, tumor or normal breast about 1.5 ug, two each. TCRdb's table, derived via immunoSEQ multiplex PCR, lists solely in-frame clones and lacks some. There are about 5,100 clones in the sample; under 80% occur only once, and around 14% lies in the top ten. This CDR3 is built from 14 residues. J was trimmed by 3 bases and V by 7 bases; bases with no gene match: 8. Germline CDR1 is SNHLY and CDR2 is FYNNEI. The chain uses TRBV2 and TRBJ1-2; 7 nucleotides agree with TRBD1. The sequence derives from a person between 60 and 70 years old with breast cancer. The sample comprised breast tumor tissue. The CDR3 spells CASTYAGTDYGYTF. The DNA of the CDR3 is TGTGCCAGCACCTACGCCGGGACAGACTATGGCTACACCTTC. Based on the CDR3 plus reference TRBV2 and TRBJ1-2, the full variable domain is EPEVTQTPSHQVTQMGQEVILRCVPISNHLYFYWYRQILGQKVEFLVSFYNNEISEKSEIFDDQFSVERPDGSNFTLKIRSTKLEDSAMYFCASTYAGTDYGYTFGSGTRLTVV.